The next 17 T cell receptor beta chains were all read from a single sample in a study of cytomegalovirus exposure and HLA in healthy donors. The primer mix had 60 Vbeta and 13 Jbeta primers. The method was immunoSEQ multiplex PCR; TCRdb's version includes in-frame clones alone and lacks a portion of them. The sample holds about 130,000 clones, around 74% seen once. Sequencing was done on a sample of PBMCs. The origin of the receptors is a man in his late teens or twenties in good health and CMV-seropositive.

This clone was seen a single time. This chain links TRBV6-5 with TRBJ2-1, with D perhaps matching TRBD1 (6 bases). The CDR3 is 13 amino acids. CDR1 and CDR2 (germline): MNHEY, SVGAGI. V dropped 6 bases and J dropped 9 bases, with 15 bases sitting between them. CDR3 nucleotide sequence: TGTGCCAGCAGCCAGGGGTCCAGCCGTGAGCAGTTCTTC. It is translated as CASSQGSSREQFF.

This chain links TRBV5-1 with TRBJ1-1; D uncertain. Germline values: CDR1 SGHRS, CDR2 YFSETQ. The CDR3 is 14 amino acids. V shed 0 bases and J shed 4 bases, with 10 bases lying between them. The CDR3, as DNA: TGCGCCAGCAGCTTGGCGGGATCAGGCACTGAAGCTTTCTTT. The encoded protein is CASSLAGSGTEAFF.

V gene TRBV18 combines with J gene TRBJ1-1; 8 nucleotides agree with TRBD1. In germline, CDR1 is KGHSH, CDR2 LQKENI. This CDR3 comprises 13 residues. After removal of 3 bases from V and 11 bases from J, the junction contained 8 bases not matched to a gene. CDR3 sequence reads: CASSPGIGDRAFF. In DNA, the CDR3 is TGTGCCAGCTCACCGGGAATTGGGGACAGGGCTTTCTTT.

The chain carries TRBV10-3 and TRBJ2-7; 8 positions match TRBD1. The CDR3 has 14 residues. Looked up from germline, CDR1 is ENHRY and CDR2 is SYGVKD. V was clipped by 6 bases and J by 3 bases; unmatched bases: 7. The CDR3 region is CAISPQGADYEQYF. The CDR3 DNA sequence: TGTGCCATCAGCCCCCAGGGGGCGGACTACGAGCAGTACTTC.

In this sample, this clone turned up once. V usage is TRBV20-1 and J usage is TRBJ2-7; the match to TRBD2 covers 7 bases. This CDR3 is 10 amino acids long. V was pared by 4 bases and J by 7 bases, with 1 base of the junction left unmatched. The V gene's germline CDR1 is DFQATT and CDR2 SNEGSKA (reference sequence). The DNA of the CDR3 is TGCAGTGCTACACTAGCGGAGCAGTACTTC. This sequence encodes CSATLAEQYF.

The CDR3 DNA follows: TGTGCCAGCTCAACAGGGTTTGCCTATGGCTACACCTTC. Translating it yields CASSTGFAYGYTF. This chain links TRBV18 with TRBJ1-2, with a weak D call TRBD1 (6 bases). V was clipped by 5 bases and J by 4 bases, with 11 bases between them. Germline CDR1 KGHSH, CDR2 LQKENI. This CDR3 contains 13 residues.

V is TRBV9 and J is TRBJ1-2, with no clear D. Germline V lookup: CDR1 SGDLS, CDR2 YYNGEE. Trimming pared 4 bases from V and 1 base from J, leaving 14 bases between. The CDR3 contains 15 residues. The CDR3 sequence is CASSPSDGVNYGYTF. CDR3 nucleotide sequence: TGTGCCAGCAGCCCTTCGGACGGGGTTAACTATGGCTACACCTTC. The full variable domain, completed using reference TRBV9 and TRBJ1-2, is DSGVTQTPKHLITATGQRVTLRCSPRSGDLSVYWYQQSLDQGLQFLIQYYNGEERAKGNILERFSAQQFPDLHSELNLSSLELGDSALYFCASSPSDGVNYGYTFGSGTRLTVV.

This chain joins TRBV28 and TRBJ2-2; TRBD1 might be the D (5 bases). Trimming removed 8 bases at V and 1 base at J, with 11 bases between. The CDR3 contains 14 residues. Germline CDR1 reads MDHEN; CDR2 reads SYDVKM. The CDR3 coding sequence is TGTGCCAGCCGAGGAAGGGGGAACACCGGGGAGCTGTTTTTT. Translated: CASRGRGNTGELFF. Filled out from reference TRBV28 and TRBJ2-2, the complete variable domain reads DVKVTQSSRYLVKRTGEKVFLECVQDMDHENMFWYRQDPGLGLRLIYFSYDVKMKEKGDIPEGYSVSREKKERFSLILESASTNQTSMYLCASRGRGNTGELFFGEGSRLTVL.

This chain joins TRBV7-9 and TRBJ1-1, with D possibly being TRBD1 (5 bases). The CDR3 spans 13 residues. The V end lost 3 bases, the J end lost 1 base, and 6 bases lay between the germline ends. The V gene's germline CDR1 is SEHNR and CDR2 FQNEAQ (reference sequence). CDR3 sequence: CASSLQGNTEAFF. The CDR3 DNA reads as TGTGCCAGCAGCTTGCAGGGGAACACTGAAGCTTTCTTT. Together with reference TRBV7-9 and TRBJ1-1, the CDR3 gives the full variable domain: DTGVSQNPRHKITKRGQNVTFRCDPISEHNRLYWYRQTLGQGPEFLTYFQNEAQLEKSRLLSDRFSAERPKGSFSTLEIQRTEQGDSAMYLCASSLQGNTEAFFGQGTRLTVV.

The DNA of the CDR3 is TGCGCCAGCAGAACAGGGGGACACACAGATACGCAGTATTTT. Residues: CASRTGGHTDTQYF. The chain has TRBV5-1 and TRBJ2-3; TRBD1 aligns across 8 bases. V trimming: 5 bases; J trimming: 2 bases; junction bases outside the gene matches: 4. The CDR3 extends over 14 amino acids. Germline CDR1 SGHRS, CDR2 YFSETQ.

This clone was seen a handful of times. The chain combines TRBV27 with TRBJ1-1; no clear D gene. V lost 5 bases and J lost 1, with 11 bases in between. The CDR3 loop spans 14 amino acids. Germline V gives CDR1 MNHEY, CDR2 SMNVEV (reference sequence). CDR3 region: CASSPPTGNTEAFF. In DNA, the CDR3 is TGTGCCAGCAGTCCCCCGACGGGGAACACTGAAGCTTTCTTT.

This clone was recorded once. The V call is TRBV10-3, the J call TRBJ2-5; weak D call: TRBD1 (5 bases). Germline loops: CDR1 ENHRY, CDR2 SYGVKD. The CDR3 is made up of 13 amino acids. Trimming took off 4 bases at V and 3 bases at J, with 9 bases between the two ends. The CDR3 reads CAISVGREETQYF. In DNA, the CDR3 is TGTGCCATCAGTGTGGGCAGGGAAGAGACCCAGTACTTC.

The chain employs TRBV14 and TRBJ1-1, with D maybe TRBD1 (5 bases). The CDR3 has 14 amino acids. Germline V lookup: CDR1 SGHDN, CDR2 FVKESK. V lost 2 bases, J lost 3 bases, and 10 bases lay in between. CDR3 protein: CASSQQGGYTEAFF. The CDR3 bases are TGTGCCAGCAGCCAACAGGGAGGCTACACTGAAGCTTTCTTT.

V is TRBV13 and J is TRBJ1-1, with 8 bases lining up with TRBD1. The germline gives CDR1 PRHDT, CDR2 FYEKMQ (reference sequence). The CDR3 loop spans 13 amino acids. Trimming removed 5 bases from V and 3 bases from J; junction bases left unmatched: 2. The CDR3 DNA follows: TGTGCCAGCAGCCCGGACAGGGACACTGAAGCTTTCTTT. Translation gives CASSPDRDTEAFF.

With respect to this clone: This specimen includes other DNA sequences encoding the same CDR3. The chain couples TRBV6-5 to TRBJ1-1; D unresolved. CDR1 MNHEY and CDR2 SVGAGI come from the germline V gene. CDR3 length equals 14 residues. V was shortened by 0 bases and J by 0 bases, with 5 bases between the two germline ends. The CDR3 reads CASSYSRLNTEAFF. The CDR3 DNA sequence: TGTGCCAGCAGTTACTCGAGGCTGAACACTGAAGCTTTCTTT.

The rearrangement uses TRBV6-1 and TRBJ1-5; D not certain. The germline V gene has CDR1 MNHNS and CDR2 SASEGT. V lost 0 bases and J 4 bases, leaving 10 bases between the germline ends. This CDR3 contains 15 residues. The CDR3 DNA reads as TGTGCCAGCAGTGAAGCGGGCCAGCCGAATCAGCCCCAGCATTTT. It yields the protein CASSEAGQPNQPQHF.

The J gene is TRBJ2-1, the V gene TRBV7-2, with a possible D match to TRBD2 (5 bases). There are 16 residues in the CDR3. Germline CDR1 reads SGHTA; CDR2 reads FQGNSA. Trimming took 6 bases from V and 6 from J, leaving 21 bases between them. The CDR3 nucleotides read TGTGCCAGCAGTTCCCTTATGGAGCGGAGGTTCAATGAGCAGTTCTTC. This encodes CASSSLMERRFNEQFF.